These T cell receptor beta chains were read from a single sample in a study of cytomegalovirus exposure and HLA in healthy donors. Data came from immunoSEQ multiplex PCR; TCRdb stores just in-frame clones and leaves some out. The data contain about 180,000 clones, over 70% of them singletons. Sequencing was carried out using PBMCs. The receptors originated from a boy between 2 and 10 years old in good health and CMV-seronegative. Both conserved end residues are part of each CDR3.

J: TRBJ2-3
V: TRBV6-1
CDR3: CASRDPRQGTDTQYF

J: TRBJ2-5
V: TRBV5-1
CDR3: CASSLLKGRGTQYF

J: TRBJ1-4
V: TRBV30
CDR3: CAYSGPLQGKLFF

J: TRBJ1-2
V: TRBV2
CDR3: CASSDSGGQIYGYTF

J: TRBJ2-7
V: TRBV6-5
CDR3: CASRRHDSYEQYF

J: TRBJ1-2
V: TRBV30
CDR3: CAWSVGQGKTYGYTF

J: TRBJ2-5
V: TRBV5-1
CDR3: CASSFPLAGGLQYQETQYF

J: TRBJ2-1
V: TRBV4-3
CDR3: CASSQDALVSYNEQFF

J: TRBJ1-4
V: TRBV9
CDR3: CASKGPGDEKLFF

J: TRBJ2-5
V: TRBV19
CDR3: CASSILGAGETQYF

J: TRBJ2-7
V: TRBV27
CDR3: CASSLSGTGDEQYF

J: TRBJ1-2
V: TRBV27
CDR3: CASSLSLDGTGVPYGYTF

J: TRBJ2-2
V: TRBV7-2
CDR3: CASSYRQGLDTGELFF

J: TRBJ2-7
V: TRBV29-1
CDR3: CSVSRDSKGQQYF

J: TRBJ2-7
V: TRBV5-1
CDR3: CASSEAGVFYEQYF

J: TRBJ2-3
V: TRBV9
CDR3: CASSVAGGTQYF

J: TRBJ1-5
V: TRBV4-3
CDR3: CASSRGGWGSQPQHF

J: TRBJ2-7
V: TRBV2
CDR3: CASSEAYWTSGTSYEQYF

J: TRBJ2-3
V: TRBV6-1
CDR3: CASRELTGKQADTQYF

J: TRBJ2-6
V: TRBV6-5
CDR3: CASRQLSGANGLTF

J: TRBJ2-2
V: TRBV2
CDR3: CASSDPTSGGARTGELFF

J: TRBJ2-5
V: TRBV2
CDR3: CASRALDSGGAGETQYF

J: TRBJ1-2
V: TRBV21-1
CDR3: CAKLDRFDYGYTF

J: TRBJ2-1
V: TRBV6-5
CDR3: CASALAGGHNEQFF

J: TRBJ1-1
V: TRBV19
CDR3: CASSFQRGTEAFF

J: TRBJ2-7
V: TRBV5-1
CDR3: CASSSGTGGHEQYF

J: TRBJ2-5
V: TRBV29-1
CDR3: CSVADSQLETQYF

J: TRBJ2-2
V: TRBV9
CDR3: CASPDRDTGELFF

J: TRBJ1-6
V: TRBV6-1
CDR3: CASSGTGSSPLHF